This entry concerns a single T cell receptor beta chain. The data derive from a study of blood T cell repertoires in COVID-19. Some clones are missing from TCRdb's copy, which holds only in-frame ones; the method was immunoSEQ multiplex PCR. The table records more than 95,000 clones, about nine tenths of them present only once. From germline, CDR1 is LNHDA and CDR2 SQIVND (reference sequence). Trimming removed 5 bases at V and 7 bases at J, with 12 bases between. The CDR3 totals 14 residues. The origin of this receptor is a human donor with active COVID-19. The donor label of this sample is uncertain. The rearrangement links TRBV19 to TRBJ1-6; maybe TRBD1 (5 bases). The sample taken for sequencing was peripheral blood. The CDR3 here is CASSARVENSPLHF. The CDR3 DNA follows: TGTGCCAGTAGTGCCAGGGTAGAAAATTCACCCCTCCACTTT.